Following are 17 T cell receptor beta chains from one sample sequenced in a study of blood T cell repertoires in COVID-19. Sequencing used immunoSEQ multiplex PCR; TCRdb keeps in-frame clones, though not all of them. Of approximately 70,000 clones detected, more than 75% appear once; the ten largest clones hold around 1.5%. The sample was peripheral blood. These receptors all come from a human donor in a cohort sampled during active COVID-19.

The chain carries TRBV5-6 and TRBJ2-1, with TRBD2 matching 8 bases. Losses at the gene ends were 2 bases for V and 3 bases for J; bases not matched to a gene: 13. The CDR3 is made up of 18 amino acids. From germline, CDR1 is SGHDT and CDR2 YYEEEE. CDR3 coding DNA: TGTGCCAGCAGCTTAACTAGCGGAATATCCCAATACTACAATGAGCAGTTCTTC. Encoded protein: CASSLTSGISQYYNEQFF.

The chain combines TRBV5-1 with TRBJ2-7; 7 nucleotides agree with TRBD2. This CDR3 comprises 14 residues. The V gene end was trimmed by 4 bases and the J gene end by 5 bases; junction bases not matched to a gene: 9. Germline values: CDR1 SGHRS, CDR2 YFSETQ. Here the CDR3 DNA reads TGCGCCAGCAGCACTCTAGCGGAGTGGAACGAGCAGTACGTC. Its protein is CASSTLAEWNEQYV.

CDR3 residues: CATSNGETQYF. Written as DNA, the CDR3 is TGTGCCACCTCGAACGGTGAGACCCAGTACTTC. The V call is TRBV2, the J call TRBJ2-5; D ambiguous. Germline CDR1 SNHLY, CDR2 FYNNEI. The CDR3 is 11 residues long. The V gene lost 10 bases and the J gene lost 5 bases, with 11 bases spanning the gap.

J is TRBJ2-3 and V is TRBV30; 9 bases are shared with TRBD2. After removal of 0 bases from V and 4 bases from J, the junction contained 5 bases not matched to a gene. The CDR3 totals 15 residues. Germline-derived CDR1 and CDR2 are GTSNPN and SVGIG (reference sequence). For the CDR3, the DNA is TGTGCCTGGAGTGTACGTAGCGGGAGTCCAGATACGCAGTATTTT. Its protein is CAWSVRSGSPDTQYF.

This rearrangement joins TRBV11-3 to TRBJ1-6; no clear D. This CDR3 comprises 13 residues. Deletions cut 2 bases from V and 8 bases from J, with 7 bases between. CDR1 is SGHNT and CDR2 is YENEEA in the germline V gene. CDR3 sequence: CASSLSRDSPLHF. DNA for the CDR3: TGTGCCAGCAGCTTATCCCGAGATTCACCCCTCCACTTT. The full variable domain, with the rest looked up from reference TRBV11-3 and TRBJ1-6, is EAGVVQSPRYKIIEKKQPVAFWCNPISGHNTLYWYLQNLGQGPELLIRYENEEAVDDSQLPKDRFSAERLKGVDSTLKIQPAELGDSAVYLCASSLSRDSPLHFGNGTRLTVT.

The chain is built from TRBV13 and TRBJ2-3; 10 bases fit TRBD1. The CDR3 runs to 20 residues. V lost 1 base to trimming and J lost 2 bases; unmatched junction nucleotides: 15. In germline, CDR1 is PRHDT, CDR2 FYEKMQ (reference sequence). Here the CDR3 reads CASSLAGRRGQGTVTDTQYF. CDR3 sequence (DNA): TGTGCCAGCAGCTTAGCGGGTCGGAGGGGACAGGGGACTGTCACAGATACGCAGTATTTT.

The chain links TRBV5-1 to TRBJ2-6, with D possibly TRBD1 on 5 matching bases. This CDR3 comprises 14 residues. V lost 5 bases and J 4 bases, leaving 10 bases between the germline ends. CDR1 and CDR2 from the germline V gene are SGHRS and YFSETQ. CDR3 sequence: CASSPGSGANVLTF. The CDR3 nucleotides are TGCGCCAGCAGTCCAGGGTCAGGGGCCAACGTCCTGACTTTC.

This clone was detected once. V and J are TRBV28 and TRBJ2-3, with a weak D call TRBD2 (6 bases). Germline V gene sequence: CDR1 MDHEN, CDR2 SYDVKM. There are 14 residues in the CDR3. Between the trimmed V and J ends, which lost 2 bases and 6 bases, there was a span of 12 bases. The DNA of the CDR3 is TGTGCCAGCAGTTTAGGAACTAGCTACGATACGCAGTATTTT. Amino acid sequence: CASSLGTSYDTQYF.

The rearrangement uses TRBV19 and TRBJ1-1; D remains ambiguous. This CDR3 spans 14 amino acids. Germline V gives CDR1 LNHDA, CDR2 SQIVND (reference sequence). Trimming removed 7 bases at V and 0 bases at J, with 12 bases between. The CDR3 reads CASTGGPMNTEAFF. In DNA form, the CDR3 reads TGTGCCAGTACCGGAGGTCCCATGAACACTGAAGCTTTCTTT.

This chain joins TRBV5-4 and TRBJ2-2; 7 bases fit TRBD1. Germline CDR1 and CDR2: SGHNT and YYREEE (reference sequence). The junction had 5 bases not matched to a gene; V was cut back by 4 bases and J by 5 bases. The CDR3 runs 14 residues. This chain's CDR3 is CASSNRQGTGELFF. The CDR3 bases are TGTGCCAGCAGCAACAGACAGGGAACCGGGGAGCTGTTTTTT.

The CDR3 reads CASIPPSGSYEQYF. CDR3 coding DNA: TGTGCCAGCATCCCCCCTAGCGGCTCATACGAGCAGTACTTC. The chain has TRBV2 and TRBJ2-7; 7 bases align to TRBD2. The CDR3 sequence is 14 residues long. Germline V gene data show CDR1 as SNHLY and CDR2 as FYNNEI. The V gene end was trimmed by 7 bases and the J gene end by 4 bases; junction bases not matched to a gene: 10.

This clone is a singleton in its sample. The J gene is TRBJ1-2, the V gene TRBV19; a weak D match, TRBD1 (6 bases). Germline lookup yields CDR1 LNHDA and CDR2 SQIVND (reference sequence). The CDR3 loop spans 14 amino acids. V lost 5 bases and J 3 bases, leaving 13 bases between the germline ends. CDR3 amino acids: CASSLGGVDYGYTF. The CDR3, as DNA: TGTGCCAGTAGTTTAGGGGGGGTTGACTATGGCTACACCTTC.

The CDR3 is CASSQVGRGNTGELFF. The CDR3 DNA reads as TGTGCCAGCAGCCAAGTCGGCAGGGGCAACACCGGGGAGCTGTTTTTT. The rearrangement uses TRBV4-2 and TRBJ2-2; D may be TRBD1 (6 bases). CDR3 length: 16 amino acids. Trimming stripped 1 base from V and 2 bases from J, with 11 bases between. CDR1 LGHNA and CDR2 YNFKEQ come from the germline V gene.

The chain carries TRBV4-1 and TRBJ1-1; TRBD1 matches 8 bases. V gave up 0 bases and J gave up 0 bases; unmatched junction bases: 12. Germline CDR1 reads MGHRA; CDR2 reads YSYEKL. The CDR3 loop spans 19 amino acids. The CDR3 coding sequence is TGCGCCAGCAGCCAAGATCGGGCAGGGGGCTTTCTTATGAACACTGAAGCTTTCTTT. Amino acids: CASSQDRAGGFLMNTEAFF.

The chain links TRBV5-4 to TRBJ2-1; the match to TRBD2 covers 7 bases. Germline V lookup: CDR1 SGHNT, CDR2 YYREEE (reference sequence). J was trimmed by 10 bases and V by 6 bases; bases with no gene match: 16. The CDR3 spans 15 residues. The CDR3 spells CASTRLAARGEEQFF. In DNA form, the CDR3 reads TGTGCCAGCACCAGACTAGCCGCTCGGGGTGAGGAGCAGTTCTTC.

The chain is built from TRBV28 and TRBJ1-3; 7 bases fit TRBD1. CDR1 is MDHEN, CDR2 SYDVKM, per germline. The ends lost 5 bases at V and 6 bases at J; junction bases unmatched: 13. The CDR3 is made up of 16 amino acids. The CDR3 DNA reads TGTGCCAGCAGTCCCCCCCGGGACAGTGGGGAAAACACCATATATTTT. This gives the protein CASSPPRDSGENTIYF.

The V and J genes are TRBV5-4 and TRBJ2-5; TRBD1 agrees at 9 bases. CDR3 size: 13 residues. Trimming removed 2 bases from V and 5 bases from J; junction bases left unmatched: 1. Per germline, CDR1 SGHNT and CDR2 YYREEE (reference sequence). CDR3 nucleotide sequence: TGTGCCAGCAGCTTAACAGGGGGCGAGACCCAGTACTTC. This sequence encodes CASSLTGGETQYF.